Below are 32 T cell receptor beta chains sequenced from a single sample in a study of blood T cell repertoires in COVID-19. Sequenced by immunoSEQ multiplex PCR; TCRdb stores in-frame clones only, minus some. The sample includes about 300,000 clones, about 91% of them seen just once. Sequenced sample: peripheral blood. These receptors all stem from a woman aged 30 to 39 with COVID-19, enrolled during active disease.

The chain couples TRBV7-2 to TRBJ1-2, with 7 bases that match TRBD1. CDR1 SGHTA and CDR2 FQGNSA come from the germline V gene. J gave up 5 bases and V 5 bases, and 8 bases lay outside the gene matches. The CDR3 covers 14 residues. CDR3 in DNA: TGTGCCAGCAGCGCCCCGGGACAGACATATGGCTACACCTTC. Its protein is CASSAPGQTYGYTF.

The chain carries TRBV5-1 and TRBJ2-5; D might be TRBD2 (5 bases). V lost 1 base and J lost 5, with 12 bases in between. The CDR3 consists of 14 residues. Germline V gene sequence: CDR1 SGHRS, CDR2 YFSETQ. The CDR3 DNA reads as TGCGCCAGCAGCTTGTACGGGGAAGAGGAGACCCAGTACTTC. Translation gives CASSLYGEEETQYF.

The chain uses TRBV28 and TRBJ1-1; D is unresolved. From germline, CDR1 is MDHEN and CDR2 SYDVKM. V was shortened by 6 bases and J by 0 bases, with 8 bases between the two germline ends. CDR3 size: 13 residues. The CDR3 DNA follows: TGTGCCAGCAGGGCCGGGATGAACACTGAAGCTTTCTTT. Protein product: CASRAGMNTEAFF.

The chain has TRBV11-2 and TRBJ2-3, with 10 bases aligning to TRBD2. CDR3 length: 16 amino acids. Germline V CDR1 and CDR2: SGHAT, FQNNGV. Trimming at V came to 1 base and at J to 3 bases, leaving 4 bases not matched to a gene. The CDR3: CASSLVAGGWTDTQYF. The CDR3 DNA follows: TGTGCCAGCAGCTTAGTAGCGGGGGGTTGGACAGATACGCAGTATTTT.

A word on this clone: Its ends do not fully match the called genes, so a read error is possible. The genes are TRBV18 and TRBJ1-2, with 8 positions matching TRBD1. The germline V gene encodes CDR1 KGHSH and CDR2 LQKENI. This CDR3 comprises 12 residues. The CDR3, as DNA: TGTGCCAGCTCACCCCGGGACAGGTTGGGACTCTTC. Protein product: CASSPRDRLGLF.

This clone was seen more than once but under ten times. The CDR3 loop reads CASSQSEGQGSGPGNTIYF. The CDR3 DNA is TGCGCCAGCAGTCAATCGGAGGGACAGGGAAGTGGTCCTGGAAACACCATATATTTT. The chain joins TRBV23-1 to TRBJ1-3; TRBD1 matches at 9 bases. TRBV23-1 carries the ORF label, with uncertain function. V trimming: 0 bases; J trimming: 2 bases; junction bases outside the gene matches: 11. The CDR3 totals 19 residues.

This clone was counted between two and nine times. V gene TRBV3-1 (or the pseudogene TRBV3-2) combines with J gene TRBJ1-1, with TRBD1 identical over 7 bases. The CDR3 is made up of 15 amino acids. After removal of 0 bases from V and 3 bases from J, the junction contained 4 bases not matched to a gene. Germline CDR1 reads LGHDT; CDR2 reads YNNKEL (reference sequence). The CDR3, as DNA: TGTGCCAGCAGCCAAGATAACAGGGGTTACACTGAAGCTTTCTTT. It translates to CASSQDNRGYTEAFF.

The rearrangement links TRBV19 to TRBJ1-2, with D possibly matching TRBD1 (6 bases). Trimming cost V 5 bases and J 7 bases, with 14 bases left between them. The CDR3 totals 13 residues. From germline, CDR1 is LNHDA and CDR2 SQIVND (reference sequence). The CDR3 sequence is CASSATGSSGYTF. The DNA for the CDR3 is TGTGCCAGTAGTGCGACAGGTTCTTCTGGCTACACCTTC.

The genes are TRBV3-1 (or the pseudogene TRBV3-2) and TRBJ1-6; 7 positions agree with TRBD1. This CDR3 has 15 residues. Germline loops: CDR1 LGHDT, CDR2 YNNKEL (reference sequence). Trimming removed 5 bases from V and 7 bases from J; junction bases left unmatched: 8. CDR3 amino acids: CASSVWDRKNSPLHF. The DNA for the CDR3 is TGTGCCAGCAGCGTCTGGGACAGAAAAAATTCACCCCTCCACTTT.

This chain connects TRBV13 to TRBJ2-2; TRBD2 is a possible D gene (5 bases). V was clipped by 10 bases and J by 0 bases, with 15 bases between them. CDR1 PRHDT and CDR2 FYEKMQ come from the germline V gene (reference sequence). The CDR3 is 15 residues long. Here the CDR3 DNA reads TGTGCCACAGCGTCGCGGGCCTCGAACACCGGGGAGCTGTTTTTT. Amino acids: CATASRASNTGELFF.

The V and J genes are TRBV5-6 and TRBJ2-1; D might be TRBD2 (6 bases). Per the germline V gene, CDR1 is SGHDT and CDR2 is YYEEEE. The CDR3 consists of 12 residues. With 3 bases removed from V and 8 bases from J, the gap between germline ends came to 9 bases. In DNA form, the CDR3 reads TGTGCCAGCAGCTCGGGCGGGGATGAGCAGTTCTTC. It yields the protein CASSSGGDEQFF.

The chain couples TRBV2 to TRBJ2-3, with 7 bases fitting TRBD1. The germline CDR1 and CDR2 sequences are SNHLY and FYNNEI. Unmatched junction bases numbered 15, after V lost 7 bases and J lost 14 bases. The CDR3 totals 13 residues. CDR3 protein: CASKISGTVVPYF. The CDR3 bases are TGTGCCAGCAAAATTTCGGGGACAGTCGTCCCGTATTTT.

The chain employs TRBV4-1 and TRBJ2-2; 8 positions agree with TRBD1. The germline CDR1 and CDR2 sequences are MGHRA and YSYEKL. The CDR3 runs 15 residues. The junction had 3 bases not matched to a gene; V was cut back by 5 bases and J by 1 base. CDR3 sequence reads: CASSYGQGNTGELFF. The CDR3 bases are TGCGCCAGCAGCTACGGACAGGGGAACACCGGGGAGCTGTTTTTT.

The chain couples TRBV14 to TRBJ2-5; TRBD2 might be the D (7 bases). This CDR3 contains 17 residues. The V gene's germline CDR1 is SGHDN and CDR2 FVKESK. The V end was cut by 3 bases, the J end by 2 bases, with 19 bases between. The CDR3 here is CASSHRGGGKKQETQYF. CDR3 nucleotide sequence: TGTGCCAGCAGCCACCGCGGCGGGGGCAAAAAACAAGAGACCCAGTACTTC.

The chain is built from TRBV5-1 and TRBJ1-3, with 8 positions matching TRBD1. There are 16 residues in the CDR3. The V gene's germline CDR1 is SGHRS and CDR2 YFSETQ. The junction had 6 bases not matched to a gene; V was cut back by 4 bases and J by 0 bases. The CDR3 region is CASSVDGTGSGNTIYF. DNA of the CDR3: TGCGCCAGCAGCGTAGACGGGACAGGCTCTGGAAACACCATATATTTT.

V gene TRBV6-5 combines with J gene TRBJ1-1; 9 bases are shared with TRBD1. Trimming removed 5 bases from V and 4 bases from J; junction bases left unmatched: 8. The CDR3 runs to 15 residues. CDR1 and CDR2 (germline): MNHEY, SVGAGI. CDR3 in amino acids: CASSKDRGRSTEAFF. CDR3 DNA: TGTGCCAGCAGTAAGGACAGGGGAAGAAGCACTGAAGCTTTCTTT.

The chain recombines TRBV11-3 with TRBJ1-1, with D perhaps matching TRBD1 (6 bases). CDR3 size: 17 residues. Trimming stripped 6 bases from V and 6 bases from J, with 26 bases between. Germline-derived CDR1 and CDR2 are SGHNT and YENEEA. CDR3 nucleotides: TGTGCCAGCAGTGCCCCCAGGGGATGGGTTTTTCTCGCTGAAGCTTTCTTT. Amino acids: CASSAPRGWVFLAEAFF.

The gene calls are TRBV3-1 (or the pseudogene TRBV3-2) and TRBJ2-5, with a tentative D call TRBD2 (6 bases). Per germline, CDR1 LGHDT and CDR2 YNNKEL (reference sequence). The CDR3 length is 11 residues. Trimming cost V 3 bases and J 9 bases, with 8 bases left between them. CDR3 residues: CASSHAGSQYF. CDR3 DNA: TGTGCCAGCAGCCATGCGGGGTCCCAGTACTTC.

The sample holds one count of this clone. The J gene is TRBJ2-5, the V gene TRBV20-1, with D possibly matching TRBD1 (6 bases). The CDR3 runs to 11 residues. V was trimmed by 6 bases and J by 4 bases, leaving 9 bases between them. Germline V lookup: CDR1 DFQATT, CDR2 SNEGSKA (reference sequence). The CDR3: CSALGGETQYF. For the CDR3, the DNA is TGCAGTGCCCTAGGGGGAGAGACCCAGTACTTC.

This sequence joins TRBV5-6 and TRBJ1-2; 9 bases fit TRBD1. Germline-derived CDR1 and CDR2 are SGHDT and YYEEEE. The CDR3 is made up of 17 amino acids. Germline trimming cut 2 bases from V and 7 bases from J; bases unmatched to any gene: 15. DNA of the CDR3: TGTGCCAGCAGCTTACCATCCCCAATACAGGGGGCGGTTGGCTACACCTTC. Encoded protein: CASSLPSPIQGAVGYTF.

V gene TRBV7-6 combines with J gene TRBJ1-1; 7 nucleotides line up with TRBD1. V shed 6 bases and J 8 bases; nucleotides not matched to a gene: 15. This CDR3 comprises 15 residues. Germline V gene data show CDR1 as SGHVS and CDR2 as FNYEAQ. The CDR3 reads CASRRMTFGQDEAFF. For the CDR3, the DNA is TGTGCCAGCAGAAGGATGACGTTCGGACAGGACGAAGCTTTCTTT.

The table lists this clone with a few counts. CDR3 protein: CASSVAPGQGGSPLHF. The CDR3 bases are TGTGCCAGCAGCGTAGCTCCGGGACAGGGTGGATCACCCCTCCACTTT. The genes are TRBV9 and TRBJ1-6, with 9 bases fitting TRBD1. The CDR3 runs 16 residues. The germline CDR1 and CDR2 sequences are SGDLS and YYNGEE. V trimming: 0 bases; J trimming: 10 bases; junction bases outside the gene matches: 8.

J is TRBJ2-5 and V is TRBV2; the match to TRBD1 covers 7 bases. The CDR3 is 14 residues long. Germline CDR1 is SNHLY and CDR2 is FYNNEI. The trim removed 7 bases at V and 5 bases at J, leaving 10 bases unmatched. Here the CDR3 DNA reads TGTGCCAGCATGACACAGGGGTTCGAGGAGACCCAGTACTTC. Translation gives CASMTQGFEETQYF.

The rearrangement links TRBV19 to TRBJ1-2; 7 bases align to TRBD1. Germline CDR1 reads LNHDA; CDR2 reads SQIVND (reference sequence). The trim removed 1 base at V and 2 bases at J, leaving 10 bases unmatched. The CDR3 covers 17 residues. In DNA form, the CDR3 reads TGTGCCAGTAGTATAGGCCGGACAGGCGTATGGAACTATGGCTACACCTTC. It translates to CASSIGRTGVWNYGYTF. The entire variable domain, with the rest obtained from reference TRBV19 and TRBJ1-2, is as follows: DGGITQSPKYLFRKEGQNVTLSCEQNLNHDAMYWYRQDPGQGLRLIYYSQIVNDFQKGDIAEGYSVSREKKESFPLTVTSAQKNPTAFYLCASSIGRTGVWNYGYTFGSGTRLTVV.

The chain carries TRBV5-5 and TRBJ1-1; D gene ambiguous. The germline V and J ends were trimmed by 0 bases and 0 bases, with 12 bases remaining between them. This CDR3 has 16 residues. Germline-derived CDR1 and CDR2 are SGHKS and YYEKEE (reference sequence). CDR3 sequence (DNA): TGTGCCAGCAGCTTGGGGAGTTGGAGTATGAACACTGAAGCTTTCTTT. Translation: CASSLGSWSMNTEAFF.

This clone was picked up one time. The V gene is TRBV7-3, the J gene TRBJ1-1; no firm D call. Germline V gene data show CDR1 as SGHTA and CDR2 as FQGTGA. This CDR3 spans 13 amino acids. The germline V and J ends were trimmed by 5 bases and 0 bases, with 7 bases remaining between them. The CDR3 coding sequence is TGTGCCAGCAGCCCACTTGTGAACACTGAAGCTTTCTTT. It yields the protein CASSPLVNTEAFF.

The chain couples TRBV4-1 to TRBJ2-1, with 9 bases fitting TRBD2. The CDR3 runs to 15 residues. Germline trimming cut 4 bases from V and 9 bases from J; bases unmatched to any gene: 10. Germline CDR1 MGHRA, CDR2 YSYEKL. CDR3 sequence (DNA): TGCGCCAGCAGCCTGACCGGGACTAGCCCGACTGAGCAGTTCTTC. Translated: CASSLTGTSPTEQFF.

The chain combines TRBV10-1 with TRBJ1-5; D might be TRBD1 (6 bases). The V gene's germline CDR1 is WNHNN and CDR2 SYGVQD (reference sequence). The CDR3 has 18 residues. Trimming stripped 6 bases from V and 0 bases from J, with 21 bases between. CDR3 coding DNA: TGCGCCAGCAGCAGGGCCTGGGGGCCCCTGTATAGCAATCAGCCCCAGCATTTT. Translated, it gives CASSRAWGPLYSNQPQHF.

The chain links TRBV7-9 to TRBJ2-5; 11 bases align to TRBD2. Germline values: CDR1 SEHNR, CDR2 FQNEAQ (reference sequence). The CDR3 spans 16 residues. The V segment lost 4 bases and the J segment 5 bases; nucleotides outside the gene matches: 9. The DNA of the CDR3 is TGTGCCAGCAGCTCTACTAGCGGGGGCGTGTGGGAGACCCAGTACTTC. Its translation is CASSSTSGGVWETQYF.

The V and J genes are TRBV27 and TRBJ2-5; D remains unclear. Germline CDR1 reads MNHEY; CDR2 reads SMNVEV (reference sequence). Trimming pared 6 bases from V and 1 base from J, leaving 15 bases between. There are 15 residues in the CDR3. CDR3 sequence (DNA): TGTGCCAGCAGGTCGACGGGTACCACCCAAGAGACCCAGTACTTC. This sequence encodes CASRSTGTTQETQYF.

The rearrangement links TRBV11-2 to TRBJ1-1; D not certain. Germline CDR1 SGHAT, CDR2 FQNNGV. Trimming cost V 5 bases and J 3 bases, with 7 bases left between them. The CDR3 length is 12 residues. The CDR3 nucleotides are TGTGCCAGCAGCCCCTCCGACACTGAAGCTTTCTTT. Its translation: CASSPSDTEAFF.

This chain uses TRBV7-2 with TRBJ2-7; D possibly corresponds to TRBD1 (6 bases). The germline V gene has CDR1 SGHTA and CDR2 FQGNSA. This CDR3 spans 14 amino acids. Trimming stripped 1 base from V and 3 bases from J, with 10 bases between. The CDR3 sequence: CASSLGVQGYEQYF. The CDR3 nucleotides read TGTGCCAGCAGCTTAGGAGTACAGGGCTACGAGCAGTACTTC.